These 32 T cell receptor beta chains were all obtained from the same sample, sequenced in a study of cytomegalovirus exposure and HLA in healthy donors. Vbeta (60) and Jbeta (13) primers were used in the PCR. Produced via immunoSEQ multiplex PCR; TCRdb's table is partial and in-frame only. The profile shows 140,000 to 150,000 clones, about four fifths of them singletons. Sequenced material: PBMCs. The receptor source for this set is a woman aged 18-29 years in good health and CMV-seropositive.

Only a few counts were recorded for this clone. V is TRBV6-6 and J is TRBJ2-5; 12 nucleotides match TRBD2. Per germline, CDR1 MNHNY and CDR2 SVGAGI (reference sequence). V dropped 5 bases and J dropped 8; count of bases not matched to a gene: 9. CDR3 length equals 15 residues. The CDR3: CASSQTSGGGGTQYF. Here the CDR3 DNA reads TGTGCCAGCAGTCAGACTAGCGGGGGCGGGGGCACCCAGTACTTC.

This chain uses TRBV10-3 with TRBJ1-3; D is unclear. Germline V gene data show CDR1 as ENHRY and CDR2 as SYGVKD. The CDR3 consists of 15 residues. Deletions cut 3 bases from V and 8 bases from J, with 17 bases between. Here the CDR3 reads CAISDPGAPGDTIYF. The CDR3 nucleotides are TGTGCCATCAGTGATCCGGGAGCCCCTGGGGACACCATATATTTT.

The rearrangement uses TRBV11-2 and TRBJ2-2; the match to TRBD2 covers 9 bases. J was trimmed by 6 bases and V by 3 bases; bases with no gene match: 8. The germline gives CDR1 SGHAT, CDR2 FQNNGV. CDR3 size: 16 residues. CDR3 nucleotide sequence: TGTGCCAGCAGCTTGAGCGGGGGGTTAAGTCCCGGGGAGCTGTTTTTT. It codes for CASSLSGGLSPGELFF. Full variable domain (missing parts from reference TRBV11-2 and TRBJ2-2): EAGVAQSPRYKIIEKRQSVAFWCNPISGHATLYWYQQILGQGPKLLIQFQNNGVVDDSQLPKDRFSAERLKGVDSTLKIQPAKLEDSAVYLCASSLSGGLSPGELFFGEGSRLTVL.

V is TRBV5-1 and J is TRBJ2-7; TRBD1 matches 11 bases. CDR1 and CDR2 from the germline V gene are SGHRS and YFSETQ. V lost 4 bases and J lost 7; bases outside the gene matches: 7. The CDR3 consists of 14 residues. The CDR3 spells CASSTDRGPVEQYF. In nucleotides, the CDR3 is TGCGCCAGCAGCACGGACAGGGGGCCTGTGGAGCAGTACTTC.

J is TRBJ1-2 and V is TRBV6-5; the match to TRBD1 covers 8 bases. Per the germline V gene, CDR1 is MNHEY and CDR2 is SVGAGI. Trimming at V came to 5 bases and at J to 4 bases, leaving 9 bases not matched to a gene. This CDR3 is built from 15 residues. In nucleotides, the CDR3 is TGTGCCAGCAGTCTTGTGGCAGGGGGCTCCTATGGCTACACCTTC. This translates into CASSLVAGGSYGYTF.

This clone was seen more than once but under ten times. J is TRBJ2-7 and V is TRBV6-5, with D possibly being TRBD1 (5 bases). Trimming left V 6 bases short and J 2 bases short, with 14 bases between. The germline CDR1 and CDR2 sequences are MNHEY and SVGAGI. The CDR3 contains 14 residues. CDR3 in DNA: TGTGCCAGCAGCGAGACAGCCGCCGCCTACGAGCAGTACTTC. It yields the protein CASSETAAAYEQYF.

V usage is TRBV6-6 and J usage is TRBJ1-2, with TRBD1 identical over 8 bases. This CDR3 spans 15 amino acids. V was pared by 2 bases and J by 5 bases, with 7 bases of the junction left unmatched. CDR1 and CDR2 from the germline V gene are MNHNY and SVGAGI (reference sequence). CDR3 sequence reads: CASSYPQGDFYGYTF. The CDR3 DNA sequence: TGTGCCAGCAGTTACCCACAGGGGGATTTTTATGGCTACACCTTC.

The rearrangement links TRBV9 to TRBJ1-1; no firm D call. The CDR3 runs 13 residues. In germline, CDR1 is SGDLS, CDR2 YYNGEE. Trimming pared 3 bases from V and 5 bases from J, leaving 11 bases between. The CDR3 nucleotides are TGTGCCAGCAGCGCAGTATCGCAGACTGAAGCTTTCTTT. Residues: CASSAVSQTEAFF.

For the CDR3, the DNA is TGTGCCAGCAGCTCGGGACAGGGATTGGACGAGCAGTACTTC. This gives the protein CASSSGQGLDEQYF. The chain joins TRBV11-3 to TRBJ2-7; TRBD1 matches at 9 bases. The CDR3 has 14 residues. Trimming at V came to 4 bases and at J to 5 bases, leaving 6 bases not matched to a gene. Looked up from germline, CDR1 is SGHNT and CDR2 is YENEEA. Full variable domain (remainder filled in from reference TRBV11-3 and TRBJ2-7): EAGVVQSPRYKIIEKKQPVAFWCNPISGHNTLYWYLQNLGQGPELLIRYENEEAVDDSQLPKDRFSAERLKGVDSTLKIQPAELGDSAVYLCASSSGQGLDEQYFGPGTRLTVT.

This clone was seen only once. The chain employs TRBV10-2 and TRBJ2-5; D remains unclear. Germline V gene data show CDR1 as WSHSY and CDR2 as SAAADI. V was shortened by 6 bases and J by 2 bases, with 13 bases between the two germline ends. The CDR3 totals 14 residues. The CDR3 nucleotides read TGCGCCAGCAGAGATCCGGGTCTTCAAGAGACCCAGTACTTC. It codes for CASRDPGLQETQYF.

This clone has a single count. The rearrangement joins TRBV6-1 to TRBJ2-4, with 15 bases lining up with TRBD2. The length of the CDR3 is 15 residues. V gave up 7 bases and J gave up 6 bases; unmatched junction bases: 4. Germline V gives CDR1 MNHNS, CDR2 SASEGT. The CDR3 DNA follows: TGTGCCAGCACCCGGACTAGCGGGGGGGGAAACATTCAGTACTTC. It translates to CASTRTSGGGNIQYF.

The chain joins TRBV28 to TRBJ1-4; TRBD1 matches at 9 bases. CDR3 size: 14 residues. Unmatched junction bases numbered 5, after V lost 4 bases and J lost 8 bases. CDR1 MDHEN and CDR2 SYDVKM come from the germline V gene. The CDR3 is CASSSDRGGEKLFF. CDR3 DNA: TGTGCCAGCAGTTCGGACAGGGGAGGGGAAAAACTGTTTTTT.

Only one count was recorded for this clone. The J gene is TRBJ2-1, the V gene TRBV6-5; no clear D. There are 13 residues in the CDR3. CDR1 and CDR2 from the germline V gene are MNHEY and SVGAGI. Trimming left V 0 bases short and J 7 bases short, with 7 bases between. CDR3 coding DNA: TGTGCCAGCAGTTACTCGCGAGAGAATGAGCAGTTCTTC. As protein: CASSYSRENEQFF.

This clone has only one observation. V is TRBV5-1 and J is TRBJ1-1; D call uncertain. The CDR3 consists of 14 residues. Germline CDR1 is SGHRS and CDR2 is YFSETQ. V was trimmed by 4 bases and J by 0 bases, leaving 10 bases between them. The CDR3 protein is CASSNGGMNTEAFF. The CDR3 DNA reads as TGCGCCAGCAGCAACGGAGGAATGAACACTGAAGCTTTCTTT.

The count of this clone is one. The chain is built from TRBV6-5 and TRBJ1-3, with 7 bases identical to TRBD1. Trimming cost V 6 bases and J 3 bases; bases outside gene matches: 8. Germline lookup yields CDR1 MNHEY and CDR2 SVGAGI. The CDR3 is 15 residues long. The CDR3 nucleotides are TGTGCCAGCAGACGTACAGGGGCCAGTGGAAACACCATATATTTT. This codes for CASRRTGASGNTIYF.

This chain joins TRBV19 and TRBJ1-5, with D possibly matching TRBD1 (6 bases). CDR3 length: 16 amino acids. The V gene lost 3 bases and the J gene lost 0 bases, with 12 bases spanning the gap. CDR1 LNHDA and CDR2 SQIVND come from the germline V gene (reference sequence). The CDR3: CASSMARGNSNQPQHF. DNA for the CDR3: TGTGCCAGTAGTATGGCCAGGGGAAATAGCAATCAGCCCCAGCATTTT.

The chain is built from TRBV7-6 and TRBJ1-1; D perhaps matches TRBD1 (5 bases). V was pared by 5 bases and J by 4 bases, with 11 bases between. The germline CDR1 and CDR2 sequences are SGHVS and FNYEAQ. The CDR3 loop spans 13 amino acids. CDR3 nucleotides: TGTGCCAGCAGCCCGGGACTGGGCACTGAAGCTTTCTTT. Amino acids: CASSPGLGTEAFF.

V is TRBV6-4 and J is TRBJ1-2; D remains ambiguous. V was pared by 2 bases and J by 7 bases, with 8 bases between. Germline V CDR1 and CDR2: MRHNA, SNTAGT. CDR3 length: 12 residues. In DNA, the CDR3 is TGTGCCAGCAGTGACAACCTGAGTGGCTACACCTTC. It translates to CASSDNLSGYTF.

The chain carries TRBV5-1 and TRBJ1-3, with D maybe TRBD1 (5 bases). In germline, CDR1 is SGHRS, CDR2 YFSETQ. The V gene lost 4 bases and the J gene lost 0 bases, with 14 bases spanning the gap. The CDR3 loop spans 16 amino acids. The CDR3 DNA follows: TGCGCCAGCAGCCGAGTTCCAGGGAACTCTGGAAACACCATATATTTT. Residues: CASSRVPGNSGNTIYF.

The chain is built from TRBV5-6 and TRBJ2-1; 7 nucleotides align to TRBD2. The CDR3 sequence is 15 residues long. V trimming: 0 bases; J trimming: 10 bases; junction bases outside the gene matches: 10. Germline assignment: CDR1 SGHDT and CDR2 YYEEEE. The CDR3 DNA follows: TGTGCCAGCAGCTTGGCCAGCGGGGTGCGCAGGGAGCAGTTCTTC. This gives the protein CASSLASGVRREQFF.

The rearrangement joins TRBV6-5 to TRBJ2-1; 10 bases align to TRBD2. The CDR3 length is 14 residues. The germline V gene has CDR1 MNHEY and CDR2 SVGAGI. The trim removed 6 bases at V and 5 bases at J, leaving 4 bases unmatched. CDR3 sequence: CASSPSGGHNEQFF. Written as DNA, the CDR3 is TGTGCCAGCAGCCCTAGCGGGGGTCACAATGAGCAGTTCTTC.

The CDR3 loop is CASSWVGASIAKNIQYF. For the CDR3, the DNA is TGCGCCAGCAGCTGGGTGGGGGCCTCGATAGCCAAAAACATTCAGTACTTC. The J gene is TRBJ2-4, the V gene TRBV5-1; TRBD1 is a possible D gene (6 bases). The ends were cut back, 3 bases at V and 0 bases at J, with 16 bases in the middle. Germline V lookup: CDR1 SGHRS, CDR2 YFSETQ. CDR3 length: 17 amino acids.

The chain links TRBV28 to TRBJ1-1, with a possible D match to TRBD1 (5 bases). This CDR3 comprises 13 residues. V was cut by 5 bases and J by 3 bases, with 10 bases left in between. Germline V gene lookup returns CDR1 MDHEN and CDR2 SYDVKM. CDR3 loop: CASSGRGDTEAFF. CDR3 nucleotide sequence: TGTGCCAGCAGTGGTCGGGGGGACACTGAAGCTTTCTTT.

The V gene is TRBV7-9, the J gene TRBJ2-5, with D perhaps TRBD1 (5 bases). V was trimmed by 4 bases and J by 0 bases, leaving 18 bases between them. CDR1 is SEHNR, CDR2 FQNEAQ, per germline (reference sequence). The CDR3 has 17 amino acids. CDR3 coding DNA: TGTGCCAGCAGCTCCCCGGATCAGGGATCGTACCAAGAGACCCAGTACTTC. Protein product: CASSSPDQGSYQETQYF. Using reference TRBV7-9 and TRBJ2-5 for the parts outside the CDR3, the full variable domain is DTGVSQNPRHKITKRGQNVTFRCDPISEHNRLYWYRQTLGQGPEFLTYFQNEAQLEKSRLLSDRFSAERPKGSFSTLEIQRTEQGDSAMYLCASSSPDQGSYQETQYFGPGTRLLVL.

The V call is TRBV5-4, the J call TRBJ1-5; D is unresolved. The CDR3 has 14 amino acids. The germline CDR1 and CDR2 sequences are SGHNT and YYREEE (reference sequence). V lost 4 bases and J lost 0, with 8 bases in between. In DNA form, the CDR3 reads TGTGCCAGCAGCCAAGCCCATAGCAATCAGCCCCAGCATTTT. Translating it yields CASSQAHSNQPQHF. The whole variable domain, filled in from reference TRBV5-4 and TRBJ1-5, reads ETGVTQSPTHLIKTRGQQVTLRCSSQSGHNTVSWYQQALGQGPQFIFQYYREEENGRGNFPPRFSGLQFPNYSSELNVNALELDDSALYLCASSQAHSNQPQHFGDGTRLSIL.

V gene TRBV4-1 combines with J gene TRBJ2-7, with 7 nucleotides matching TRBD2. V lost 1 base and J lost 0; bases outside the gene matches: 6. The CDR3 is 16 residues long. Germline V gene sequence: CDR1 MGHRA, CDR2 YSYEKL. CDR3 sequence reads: CASSQGAGDYSYEQYF. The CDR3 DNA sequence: TGCGCCAGCAGCCAAGGGGCTGGGGACTACTCCTACGAGCAGTACTTC.

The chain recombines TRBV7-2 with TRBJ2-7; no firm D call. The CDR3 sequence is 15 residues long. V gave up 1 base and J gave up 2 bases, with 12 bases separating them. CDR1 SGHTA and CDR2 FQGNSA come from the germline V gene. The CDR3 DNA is TGTGCCAGCAGCTTAGGTCTGGTTAGTACCTACGAGCAGTACTTC. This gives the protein CASSLGLVSTYEQYF.

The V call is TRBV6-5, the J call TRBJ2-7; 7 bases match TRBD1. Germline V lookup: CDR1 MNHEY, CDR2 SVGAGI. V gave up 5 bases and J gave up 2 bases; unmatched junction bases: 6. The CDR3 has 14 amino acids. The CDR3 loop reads CASSTRDRAYEQYF. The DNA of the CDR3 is TGTGCCAGCAGTACCCGGGACAGAGCCTACGAGCAGTACTTC.

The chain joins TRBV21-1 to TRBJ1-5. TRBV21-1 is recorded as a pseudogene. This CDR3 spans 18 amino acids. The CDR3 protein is CASSKEGGRQSSNQPQHF. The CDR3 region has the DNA TGTGCCAGCAGCAAAGAGGGGGGGAGACAATCTAGCAATCAGCCCCAGCATTTT.

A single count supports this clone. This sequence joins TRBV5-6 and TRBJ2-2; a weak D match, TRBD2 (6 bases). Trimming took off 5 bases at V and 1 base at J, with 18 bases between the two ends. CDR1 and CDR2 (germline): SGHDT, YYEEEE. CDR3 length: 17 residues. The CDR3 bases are TGTGCCAGCAGACTTCGCGGGACCGCTAAGAACACCGGGGAGCTGTTTTTT. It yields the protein CASRLRGTAKNTGELFF.

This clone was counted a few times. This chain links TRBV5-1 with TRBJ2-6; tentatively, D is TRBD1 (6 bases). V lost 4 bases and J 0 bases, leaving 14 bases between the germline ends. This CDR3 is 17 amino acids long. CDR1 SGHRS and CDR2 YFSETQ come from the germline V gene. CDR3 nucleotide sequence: TGCGCCAGCAGCCCGGGACACCTTAACTCTGGGGCCAACGTCCTGACTTTC. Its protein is CASSPGHLNSGANVLTF.

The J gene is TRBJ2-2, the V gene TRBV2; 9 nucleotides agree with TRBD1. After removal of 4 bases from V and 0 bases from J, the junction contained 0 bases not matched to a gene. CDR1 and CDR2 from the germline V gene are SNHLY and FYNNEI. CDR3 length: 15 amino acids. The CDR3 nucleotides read TGTGCCAGCAGTGGACAGGGGGCGAACACCGGGGAGCTGTTTTTT. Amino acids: CASSGQGANTGELFF.